The entry that follows covers one T cell receptor beta chain sequence. As yet, its antigen is unknown. MiXCR, applied by TCRdb to the reads, yields one record per CDR3 protein. Among some 230,000 distinct CDR3 sequences listed, about 20% were seen once. This sample is part of a study of T cell repertoires in cytomegalovirus infection. Study information: Evidence of both CMV infection and a matching HLA type came from public TCR beta signatures. Findings and caveats of the study: Cumulative frequency of public TCR beta families picked out carriers of CMV plus the relevant HLA. In two of eight donors, the top clonotype was HLA-C-restricted CMV-specific.

The receptor was derived from a human donor in good health (CMV status not recorded). Some clones in this sample may be carry-over from other donors' samples. Sequenced material: CD8+ T cells from PBMCs.

The CDR3 DNA reads as TGTGCCAGCAGTACTCTGACACAGGGAATCGAAAAACTGTTTTTT. Encoded protein: CASSTLTQGIEKLFF. The V and J genes are TRBV28 and TRBJ1-4, with D maybe TRBD1 (6 bases). This CDR3 is built from 15 residues. Germline V gene lookup returns CDR1 MDHEN and CDR2 SYDVKM. V was cut by 5 bases and J by 8 bases, with 18 bases left in between.